This TCR beta chain was identified in a study of cytomegalovirus exposure and HLA in healthy donors (dated 2017 in TCRdb). Turning to the overall study: In an earlier analysis of under 600 of the donors, 276 Gb of sequence data and 90 million to 130 million unique TCR beta sequences from 150 million to 200 million T cells were reported. Donor age, sex, ethnicity and CMV serostatus were compiled together with the repertoire data. In an earlier analysis of around 540 of the donors, high-throughput TCR beta sequencing was used to judge whether each TCR beta V gene segment behaved as functional or pseudogenic. The number of donors typed differed by locus, with 629-630 for A, B, C, DRB1 and DQB1, 522 for DQA1, over 600 for DPA1, and 472 for DPB1. Class I and class II HLA loci were covered by the typing at four-digit resolution. A later analysis re-examined previously published TCR beta repertoires from hundreds of donors and added high-resolution HLA genotyping to investigate patterns of TCR occurrence. An early release that covered about 640 HLA-typed donors contained approximately 300 gigabases of sequencing data and about 93 million unique TCR sequences. Across approximately 400 genotyped donors of the cohort, an average of approximately 240,000 unique TCR beta nucleotide sequences per donor were sequenced, and 15% to 20% of those sequences were non-productive. High-throughput TCR immunosequencing, statistical association of individual TCRs with disease status, and machine learning were combined to predict cytomegalovirus infection status. Using immunosequencing, the study profiled T cell repertoires from fewer than 850 subjects and related those repertoires to cytomegalovirus serostatus. Roughly five DR-DQ haplotypes were handled as single units for association and clustering, since linkage in the cohort was strong. The aim of the study was to test whether cataloging public T cell receptors could identify signatures of past pathogen exposure. Every discovery cohort repertoire had been produced on one sequencing platform. Besides the first cohort of roughly 700 subjects, a separate validation cohort made up of over 95 different subjects was used. A later genetic analysis used genome-wide SNP genotypes for about 60% of the roughly 700 donors, treating that subset as a discovery cohort. Of the approximately 400 genotyped donors, approximately 83% fell in the genetic ancestry cluster associated with self-reported Caucasian donors. The later analysis used no new phenotypic data to find candidate immune exposures, relying instead on TCR beta sequences and their occurrence across donors.

The cohort consisted of approximately 670 healthy bone marrow donors. Cohort members were all nominally healthy when sampled, although unrecorded immune exposures were likely present. The donor tested CMV seronegative, placing the donor among the 350 or so seronegative members of the cohort. Every donor gave a peripheral blood sample, and the peripheral blood mononuclear cells from that sample were used for TCR beta sequencing. Genomic DNA was extracted from the blood cell samples with the Qiagen DNeasy Blood Extraction Kit. The full study reports these points: Across donors, most TCR sequences were observed very rarely, whereas some public TCRs were present in many individuals. A cluster of highly shared sequence variants was judged likely to represent a technical artifact of the sequencing pipeline. The study gave a list of 150 to 200 TCR beta chains associated with cytomegalovirus. According to a later analysis, most CMV-associated TCR beta chains appeared to be HLA-restricted, and the HLA associations seemed to be driven largely by CMV exposure. In a later analysis, TCR association rates were found to vary across HLA loci, with the most associated TCRs seen for DRB1 alleles and the fewest for HLA-C alleles. In vitro tests confirmed that a few of the cytomegalovirus-associated TCR beta chains recognize cytomegalovirus antigens. Strong co-occurrence of HLA alleles, especially DR and DQ, made assigning TCR associations to individual alleles difficult. Because counts were too low, about 15 rarely observed V segments, including chromosome 9 orphons, were left out of the earlier analysis of some 640 of the donors. In a later analysis, HLA-associated TCR beta chains showed more clonal expansion and lower generation probabilities than non-associated chains that were equally common. Broadly in line with IMGT annotations, most TCR beta V segments showed up in productive rearrangements about 87% or about 30% of the time in an earlier analysis of about 500 of the donors. Some IMGT-functional V segments, including TRBV6-2 and TRBV6-3, could not be distinguished by the 87-base-pair reads and were therefore excluded. Linkage disequilibrium might explain the correlated functional status among segregating V segments, but an unknown experimental factor could not be ruled out. CMV serostatus was the only immune exposure information available for the cohort. HLA typing was unavailable for some donors at each locus, so association tests used only the typed subset. A further reported finding was that TCR beta sequences accurately predicted the HLA-A and HLA-B alleles for most subjects in the first cohort. In a later genetic analysis, a missense DCLRE1C variant was associated with V-gene and J-gene trimming of TCR beta chains, and the association was replicated in an independent cohort. The authors suggested that the approach could potentially be generalized to other disease states and immunological phenotypes. The presence/absence analyses assumed that sequencing depth was roughly uniform across donors, and that assumption may not be true. Several of the top co-occurrence clusters appeared to be linked to parvovirus B19, influenza, CMV and Epstein-Barr virus, according to a later analysis. At a false discovery rate of 0.05, a later analysis linked under 20,000 TCR beta sequences to specific HLA alleles. Only TCR beta chains were sequenced in this cohort, and the absence of alpha or paired-chain data limited detectable features. Cytomegalovirus status was reported to be diagnosed by the classifier with high specificity and sensitivity in both the original and validation cohorts. Compared with the approximately 720-donor mean, donors in an Asian-associated ancestry cluster had fewer N-insertions in productive TCRs, according to a later genetic analysis.

The CDR1 and CDR2 encoded by the germline V gene are MGHRA and YSYEKL. From cysteine to phenylalanine, the CDR3 is 17 amino acids long. The sequence is cut down to CDR3 DNA, 51 bases in frame from base 1. Trimming leaves V shorter by 0 bases and J shorter by 2 bases, with the junction holding 7 bases beyond the gene matches. This clone was observed a few times. Its cognate antigen has yet to be identified. Base qualities are not provided; no much larger clone lies one nucleotide away. The library was prepared using the immunoSEQ multiplex PCR assay. The multiplex PCR relied on a mix of 60 forward primers for TCR Vbeta segments and 13 reverse primers for TCR Jbeta segments. A multiplex PCR assay on genomic DNA amplified the CDR3 region of rearranged TCR beta genes. Amplified TCR beta libraries were sequenced as 87-base-pair reads on the Illumina HiSeq System. In the source study's methods: A later analysis tallied roughly 76 million unique TCR beta chains across the 640 or so repertoires, and around 10 million of those chains were shared by two or more donors. Raw reads were error-corrected and collapsed into unique sequences with a nearest-neighbor algorithm that merged closely related sequences to remove PCR and sequencing errors. CDR3 sequences were aligned to IMGT reference sequences to assign V, D and J gene segments. For a sequence to be retained, a match of at least six nucleotides to both a V gene segment and a J gene segment was required. Rearrangements were classified as productive when the CDR3 lacked stop codons and remained in frame with V and J, and all other rearrangements were classified as non-productive. CDR3 was defined according to IMGT convention as the region running from the second conserved V-encoded cysteine to the conserved J-encoded phenylalanine. The earlier analysis of 450 to 750 of the donors excluded any sequence lacking an unambiguous match to a single V gene segment. An earlier analysis of a few hundred of the donors called V segments functional above 56.7% productive rearrangements and segregating when the between-donor standard deviation exceeded 5%. A statistical classification framework was built for diagnosing cytomegalovirus status from the catalog of TCR beta chain sequences. In a later analysis, V and J genes were assigned by comparing TCR nucleotide sequences against IMGT/GENE-DB human TR gene sequences. A later analysis assigned CDR3 sequences and most-parsimonious VDJ recombination scenarios with the TCRdist pipeline. In a later analysis, every TCR beta chain was defined by the combination of its CDR3 amino acid sequence and its V-gene family, and reads without a unique V-gene family were dropped. To address suspected cross-contamination and a sequencing artifact, a later analysis removed 450 to 700 highly shared, low-generation-probability nucleotide sequences. A later analysis calculated a clonal expansion index for each public chain from normalized within-repertoire ranks of inferred template counts. In a later analysis, generation probabilities were computed using a VDJ recombination model fitted to out-of-frame rearrangements, and the results were checked against IGoR. In a later analysis, hypergeometric tests were used to score TCR-TCR, TCR-HLA and TCR-CMV co-occurrence, with a repertoire-size bias correction applied to TCR pairs. A later analysis estimated false discovery rates by permuting HLA or CMV assignments 20 times. In a later analysis, co-occurring TCRs were grouped using DBSCAN, with TCRdist sequence similarity added in when clustering inside HLA-allele-positive subsets. Repertoires with fewer than 30,000 or more than 120,000 public chains were left out of co-occurrence clustering, as were five repertoires with anomalous nucleotide sharing. The table was pulled from immuneACCESS by TCRdb, which kept in-frame rearrangements only. Such tables lose some clones; where checked, under half of the loss comes from unresolved V genes, and the rest has no known cause. V and J calls and clone size come straight from that table; D and trimming were deduced from the DNA. Here the sample has more than 130,000 clones; about three quarters occur a single time. Approximately 4% of the sample lies in the top ten.

This receptor chain uses TRBV4-1 and TRBJ1-5, and 7 junctional nucleotides match TRBD1. This clonotype originated in a young man in good health and CMV-seronegative. The specimen was PBMCs. The CDR3 reads as follows: CASSQEGGASGNQPQHF. In nucleotides, the sequence is TGCGCCAGCAGCCAAGAAGGGGGCGCGTCGGGCAATCAGCCCCAGCATTTT.